The T cell receptor (beta chain) under discussion was sequenced for a study of technical replicates of blood from several donors. The data were produced by immunoSEQ multiplex PCR, yet TCRdb's version contains in-frame clones alone and is incomplete. The sample carries around 83,000 clones, around 94% recorded once. The CDR3 contains 11 residues. V was clipped by 6 bases and J by 8 bases, with 11 bases between them. Per germline, CDR1 SGHRS and CDR2 YFSETQ. The sample taken for sequencing was T cells isolated from PBMCs. The receptor's source is a human donor in good health. This rearrangement joins TRBV5-1 to TRBJ1-1; D possibly corresponds to TRBD1 (5 bases). The CDR3 region is CASTGASEAFF. CDR3 in DNA: TGCGCCAGCACTGGGGCCTCCGAAGCTTTCTTT.